This TCR beta chain was sequenced in a study of blood T cells in healthy people across ages (dated by TCRdb to the mid-2010s). For the study in its entirety: In model experiments, template switching captured roughly one uniquely barcoded TCR beta cDNA molecule for every two T cells. Age-related changes in TCR beta repertoire diversity were measured in the study by deep sequencing normalized with unique cDNA molecular identifiers. Donors were grouped into four age groups: young (average roughly 17 years), middle-aged (39), aged (around 66) and long-lived (approximately 82). To avoid experimental bias, donors of different ages were spread randomly across the sequencing lanes. Using the same blood draw, the study looked at two additional independent replicas of 1 million unique cDNA reads for two donors, one aged 18 to 30 and the other aged 80 or older. The study at large found these results: Bulk unsorted PBMC profiling prevented conclusive comparison of naive and antigen-experienced compartments. Total diversity estimates from one million sequenced T cells were considered lower bounds and underestimates. Donor CMV infection status was unknown, potentially confounding age-related changes in expanded clonotypes. A strong correlation was found between observed TCR beta diversity and the percentage of naive T cells measured by flow cytometry. The long-lived group showed more naive CD4+ T cells, fewer expanded clones and increased TCR diversity than the aged group, suggesting age selection. Observed TCR beta diversity per million T cells fell roughly linearly with age, and a significant reduction was already apparent by age about 38.

The donors were roughly 38 Caucasian individuals from Russia, aged roughly 6 to 90 years, who were systemically healthy. Around 9.8 milliliters of peripheral blood were collected from each donor into EDTA-treated Vacutainer tubes. PBMCs were isolated by Ficoll-Paque density-gradient centrifugation, with at least 6.5 million obtained per sample. Total RNA was extracted from PBMCs with Trizol reagent, with at least 5 micrograms obtained per sample. The percentages of naive CD45RAhigh/CD27high T cells were determined by flow cytometry on a PBMC aliquot from every donor. Preparation of the library involved 5' RACE. These reads were obtained on an Illumina HiSeq 2500. A second PCR of 7 to 11 cycles was performed with a sample-barcoded 5' primer and a J-beta primer mix. A unique molecular identifier was introduced onto each TCR beta cDNA molecule by a template-switch 5' adaptor carrying 12 random nucleotides. At least 3 million CDR3-containing paired-end reads were obtained from each sample. First-strand cDNA synthesis was performed from all RNA using the Mint cDNA synthesis kit, with priming by a TRBC-specific oligonucleotide. After uracil-DNA glycosylase treatment, a first 18-cycle PCR used universal primers M1SS and BC2_uni_R on all cDNA. In the authors' own workflow: For normalization, 1 million high-quality reads, each with a distinct molecular identifier, were randomly selected from each sample. Reads with shared molecular identifiers were discarded instead of being binned into consensus sequences. MiTCR, run with a Q25 quality threshold and the strictest error-elimination algorithm, handled CDR3 identification, clonotype clustering and error correction. Lower-bound total TCR beta diversity was estimated with a nonparametric unseen species model using Euler transformation. The public reads were reanalyzed by TCRdb: fastp trimming at Q25, MiXCR alignment, in-frame beta chains only. Rows are combined by CDR3 protein, so each entry shows the most common genes and DNA. TCRdb's processing, not the authors', yielded these V and J calls. For this sample there are about a million distinct CDR3 sequences; roughly half appear just once. The ten biggest clones cover around 21% of the sample.

The germline V gene supplies CDR1 MNHEY and CDR2 SVGEGT. The CDR3 runs 12 amino acids, cysteine and phenylalanine included. Only the CDR3 portion is preserved as DNA: 36 bases, with reading frame beginning at the first base. The V end loses 8 bases and the J end loses 5 bases, and a stretch of 12 bases separates them. This clonotype was seen a few times. Its target antigen remains unknown. Base quality data are lacking; no much larger clone is found one base away. The receptor was derived from a woman aged 60-70 years in good health. The chain was built from TRBV6-2 or TRBV6-3 and TRBJ2-5; the D gene is perhaps TRBD2, from 6 matching bases. Source material: blood. The CDR3 protein is CASGGQRETQYF. The DNA sequence follows: TGTGCCAGCGGAGGGCAACGGGAGACCCAGTACTTC.